A selection of T cell receptor beta chains follows, all from one sample in a study of blood T cell repertoires in COVID-19. Using immunoSEQ multiplex PCR, the repertoire was profiled, and TCRdb retains in-frame clones only, with some absent. The table lists more than 150,000 clones, 80% of them singletons. The sample taken for sequencing was peripheral blood. The receptors were gathered from a man aged 60-69 years with acute or convalescent COVID-19. Each CDR3 is given with its conserved first and last residue. D genes are given only for firm matches. Clone sizes are given selectively: once, few, many, or a class where the clone is expanded.

cdr3_aa	cdr3_nt	d_call	v_call	j_call	clone_size
CASSLAPAGEAFF	TGTGCCAGCAGCTTAGCGCCGGCAGGTGAAGCTTTCTTT	NA	TRBV7-9	TRBJ1-1	NA
CASSLRGTQYF	TGCGCCAGCAGCCTCCGGGGTACGCAGTATTTT	NA	TRBV4-1	TRBJ2-3	NA
CASSYSWGGTDTQYF	TGTGCCAGCAGTTACTCGTGGGGGGGCACAGATACGCAGTATTTT	NA	TRBV6-5	TRBJ2-3	few
CASSPPSPVNTGELFF	TGTGCCAGCTCACCACCGTCGCCAGTAAACACCGGGGAGCTGTTTTTT	NA	TRBV18	TRBJ2-2	NA
CASSLGLAGDNEQFF	TGTGCCAGCAGCTTAGGCCTAGCGGGGGACAATGAGCAGTTCTTC	TRBD2	TRBV7-2	TRBJ2-1	NA
CAISKDRDQPQHF	TGTGCCATCAGTAAGGACAGGGATCAGCCCCAGCATTTT	TRBD1	TRBV10-3	TRBJ1-5	few
CASSQVSGGPTDTQYF	TGTGCCAGCAGCCAAGTCAGCGGGGGGCCTACAGATACGCAGTATTTT	TRBD2	TRBV3-1/TRBV3-2	TRBJ2-3	once
CASSLAGAGLDQPQHF	TGTGCCAGCAGCTTAGCGGGCGCAGGACTAGATCAGCCCCAGCATTTT	NA	TRBV7-8	TRBJ1-5	NA
CASSPLSLAGAEETQYF	TGTGCCAGCTCACCACTTTCTCTAGCGGGAGCGGAAGAGACCCAGTACTTC	TRBD2	TRBV18	TRBJ2-5	NA
CASSPQGSGGELFF	TGTGCCAGCAGCCCACAGGGGTCCGGCGGGGAGCTGTTTTTT	TRBD1	TRBV9	TRBJ2-2	NA
CASSLTRGTNYGYTF	TGTGCCAGCAGTTTAACGCGAGGGACTAACTATGGCTACACCTTC	NA	TRBV28	TRBJ1-2	NA
CASSEMGQPNQPQHF	TGTGCCAGCAGTGAAATGGGGCAACCCAATCAGCCCCAGCATTTT	NA	TRBV2	TRBJ1-5	NA
CAIMDSGGYEQYF	TGTGCCATCATGGATAGCGGGGGCTACGAGCAGTACTTC	TRBD2	TRBV10-3	TRBJ2-7	few
CASSWGRGNSPLHF	TGTGCCAGCAGTTGGGGCAGGGGTAATTCACCCCTCCACTTT	NA	TRBV6-2/TRBV6-3	TRBJ1-6	NA
CASSLGSGGYEQYF	TGTGCCAGCAGCTTGGGTAGCGGGGGATACGAGCAGTACTTC	TRBD2	TRBV5-6	TRBJ2-7	NA
CASSSWTGGNYGYTF	TGTGCCAGCAGCTCCTGGACAGGGGGTAACTATGGCTACACCTTC	TRBD1	TRBV7-9	TRBJ1-2	few
CASSKTGQNSGYTF	TGTGCCAGCAGTAAAACAGGGCAGAACTCCGGCTACACCTTC	NA	TRBV6-5	TRBJ1-2	once
CASSPRTGDSYEQYF	TGTGCCAGCAGCCCGAGGACAGGCGACTCCTACGAGCAGTACTTC	TRBD1	TRBV5-4	TRBJ2-7	few
CTNSPGIDGYTF	TGTACCAATTCTCCGGGAATTGATGGCTACACCTTC	NA	TRBV7-9	TRBJ1-2	NA
CASSYSGQGLNSGAFF	TGTGCCAGCAGTTACTCTGGACAGGGGCTGAACAGTGGAGCTTTCTTT	TRBD1	TRBV6-2/TRBV6-3	TRBJ1-1	NA
CASSLWGGRDTQYF	TGTGCCAGCAGCTTATGGGGGGGGAGAGATACGCAGTATTTT	TRBD2	TRBV7-2	TRBJ2-3	once
CASSGREKSSTDTQYF	TGTGCCAGCAGCGGACGGGAAAAGTCTAGCACAGATACGCAGTATTTT	NA	TRBV28	TRBJ2-3	NA
CASSLQPQLLSGNTIYF	TGTGCCAGCAGCTTGCAGCCACAGCTCCTCTCTGGAAACACCATATATTTT	NA	TRBV7-2	TRBJ1-3	NA
CASSFYRSEQYF	TGTGCCAGCAGCTTTTACAGGTCCGAGCAGTACTTC	NA	TRBV5-6	TRBJ2-7	once
CASSQGAGIQYF	TGTGCCAGCAGCCAAGGGGCCGGCATTCAGTACTTC	NA	TRBV3-1/TRBV3-2	TRBJ2-4	NA
CASSLTSGAGANVLTF	TGTGCCAGCAGCTTAACGTCGGGGGCTGGGGCCAACGTCCTGACTTTC	NA	TRBV7-2	TRBJ2-6	NA
CASSGITEAFF	TGTGCCAGCTCCGGGATTACTGAAGCTTTCTTT	NA	TRBV6-5	TRBJ1-1	NA
CASSKYGPPGKYEQYF	TGTGCCAGCAGCAAATACGGCCCCCCGGGAAAATACGAGCAGTACTTC	NA	TRBV21-1	TRBJ2-7	NA
CSASFAGASTDTQYF	TGCAGTGCTAGTTTTGCGGGGGCTAGCACAGATACGCAGTATTTT	NA	TRBV20-1	TRBJ2-3	once
CASSLGQATEAFF	TGTGCCAGTAGTTTAGGACAAGCTACTGAAGCTTTCTTT	NA	TRBV19	TRBJ1-1	few
CASGTNQETQYF	TGTGCCAGCGGGACAAACCAAGAGACCCAGTACTTC	NA	TRBV7-9	TRBJ2-5	NA
CASRPNDRAGNTIYF	TGTGCCAGTAGGCCCAATGACAGGGCTGGAAACACCATATATTTT	TRBD1	TRBV19	TRBJ1-3	NA
CASGLIQGTNEKLFF	TGTGCTAGTGGTTTGATACAGGGAACTAATGAAAAACTGTTTTTT	NA	TRBV12-5	TRBJ1-4	few
CASSPASGKSGELFF	TGTGCCAGCAGCCCGGCTAGCGGGAAGAGCGGGGAGCTGTTTTTT	TRBD2	TRBV7-3	TRBJ2-2	NA
CASSLRQGARGTEAFF	TGCGCCAGCAGCCTGAGACAGGGGGCGAGGGGCACTGAAGCTTTCTTT	TRBD1	TRBV5-1	TRBJ1-1	NA
CASSQDPGGTSTDTQYF	TGCGCCAGCAGCCAAGATCCTGGCGGGACCAGCACAGATACGCAGTATTTT	NA	TRBV4-3	TRBJ2-3	few